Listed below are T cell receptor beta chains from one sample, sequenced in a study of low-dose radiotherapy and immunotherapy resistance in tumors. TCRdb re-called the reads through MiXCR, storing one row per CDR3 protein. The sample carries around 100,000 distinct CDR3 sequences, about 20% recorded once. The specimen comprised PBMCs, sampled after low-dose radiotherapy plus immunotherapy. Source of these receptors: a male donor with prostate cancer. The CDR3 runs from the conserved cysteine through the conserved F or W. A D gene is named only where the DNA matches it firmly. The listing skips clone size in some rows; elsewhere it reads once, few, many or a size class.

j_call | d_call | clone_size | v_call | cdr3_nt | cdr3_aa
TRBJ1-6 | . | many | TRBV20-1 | TGCAGTGCCGGGACGTCTAGCTCCTATAATTCACCCCTCCACTTT | CSAGTSSSYNSPLHF
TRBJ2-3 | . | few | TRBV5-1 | TGCGCCAGCAGCTCAACGACTAGGCGTGACACAGATACGCAGTATTTT | CASSSTTRRDTDTQYF
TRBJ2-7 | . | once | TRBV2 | TGTGCCAGCAGTGACGTAGTGTGGGCGAGCTCCTACGAGCAGTACTTC | CASSDVVWASSYEQYF
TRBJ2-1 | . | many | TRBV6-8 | TGTGCCAGCAGTTGGCGGGGGCGCGATGAGCAGTTCTTC | CASSWRGRDEQFF
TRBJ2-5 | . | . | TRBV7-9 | TGTGCCAGCAGCGCCGTAGGGCGGTACCAAGAGACCCAGTACTTC | CASSAVGRYQETQYF
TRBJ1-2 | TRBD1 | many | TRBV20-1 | TGCAGTGCTAGAGGGGAAAGGACAGGTGACTATGGCTACACCTTC | CSARGERTGDYGYTF
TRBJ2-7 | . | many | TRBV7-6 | TGTGCCAGCAGCTTAGGGTCGGGACTCCTAGGGGGGGAGCAGTACTTC | CASSLGSGLLGGEQYF
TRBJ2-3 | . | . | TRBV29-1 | TGCAGCGTTGAAGATTCATCGAGTATCCGGCGTACGCAGTATTTT | CSVEDSSSIRRTQYF
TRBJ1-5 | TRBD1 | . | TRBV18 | TGTGCCAGCTCACCCCCTGGGACAGGGGACCATCAGCCCCAGCATTTT | CASSPPGTGDHQPQHF
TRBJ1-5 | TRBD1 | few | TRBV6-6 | TGTGCCAGCAGCACCGGGACAGGGTCAAGTAGCAATCAGCCCCAGCATTTT | CASSTGTGSSSNQPQHF
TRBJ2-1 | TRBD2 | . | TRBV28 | TGTGCCAGCAGGCTGGGAGGGAAATCAAATGAGCAGTTCTTC | CASRLGGKSNEQFF
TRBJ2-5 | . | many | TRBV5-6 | TGTGCCAGCACCGAGAGGGGGGCGGGGGAGACCCAGTACTTC | CASTERGAGETQYF
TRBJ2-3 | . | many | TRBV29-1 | TGCAGCGTCGGACTCGGCATGGGGGATACGCAGTATTTT | CSVGLGMGDTQYF
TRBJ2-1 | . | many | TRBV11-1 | TGTGCCAGCAGCTTAGTGGGGATCGCCTCTGAGAATGAGCAGTTCTTC | CASSLVGIASENEQFF
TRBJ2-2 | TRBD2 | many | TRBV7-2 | TGTGCCAGCGGTCACGGGGGGAGCACCGGGGAGCTGTTTTTT | CASGHGGSTGELFF
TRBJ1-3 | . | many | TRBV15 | TGTGCCACCAGCCCGGCCTCAAACTCTGGAAACACCATATATTTT | CATSPASNSGNTIYF
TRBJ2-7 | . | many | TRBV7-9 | TGTGCCAGCAGCTTAGCCGGGGGAGTCGAGCAGTACTTC | CASSLAGGVEQYF
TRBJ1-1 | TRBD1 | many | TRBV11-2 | TGTGCCAGCAGCTTAAACAGGGGTGAAGCTTTCTTT | CASSLNRGEAFF
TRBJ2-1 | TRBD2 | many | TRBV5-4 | TGTGCCAGCAGCTCACCCGTGCGGGGGGGAACAAATGAGCAGTTCTTC | CASSSPVRGGTNEQFF
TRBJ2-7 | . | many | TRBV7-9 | TGTGCCAGCAGCTCCCGGACAGTTACCTACGAGCAGTACTTC | CASSSRTVTYEQYF
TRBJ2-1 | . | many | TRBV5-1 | TGCGCCAGCAGCTTGGCGGGCGGGGCCAACCTGGAGCAGTTCTTC | CASSLAGGANLEQFF
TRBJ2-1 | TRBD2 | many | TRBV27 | TGTGCCAGCTCTTCGGGGGGAAGGTGGAATGAGCAGTTCTTC | CASSSGGRWNEQFF
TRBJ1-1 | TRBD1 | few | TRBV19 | TGTGCCAGTAGAAAACGGGACAGGGACACTGAAGCTTTCTTT | CASRKRDRDTEAFF
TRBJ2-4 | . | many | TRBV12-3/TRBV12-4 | TGTGCCAGCAGTTTGGTGCAAGGGGGAACCAAAAACATTCAGTACTTC | CASSLVQGGTKNIQYF
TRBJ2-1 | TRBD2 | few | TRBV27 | TGTGCCAGCAGGGCGGGGGGCAATGAGCAGTTCTTC | CASRAGGNEQFF
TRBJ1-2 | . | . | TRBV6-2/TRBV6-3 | TGTGCCAGCAGTGAAAACCTTCCTTCCTCCCTCTTC | CASSENLPSSLF
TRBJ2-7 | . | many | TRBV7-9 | TGTGCCAGCAGCTTACAGGGGCTGCCACTCTACGAGCAGTACTTC | CASSLQGLPLYEQYF
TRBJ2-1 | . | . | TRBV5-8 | TGTGCCAGCAGCTTGGACCCTAGCTCCTACAATGAGCAGTTCTTC | CASSLDPSSYNEQFF
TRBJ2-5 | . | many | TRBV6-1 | TGTGCCAGCAGTGATGGTCCGGGAATTACGACCCAGTACTTC | CASSDGPGITTQYF
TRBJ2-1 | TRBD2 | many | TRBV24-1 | TGTGCCACCAGTGATCCCGGGACTAGTCCCTCCAATGAGCAGTTCTTC | CATSDPGTSPSNEQFF
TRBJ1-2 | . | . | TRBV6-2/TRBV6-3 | TGTGCCAGCAGTTCCGACGGACCGGCCCGCTACACCTTC | CASSSDGPARYTF
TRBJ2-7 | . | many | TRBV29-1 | TGCAGCCAGCCCTATAGGGCCTACGAGCAGTACTTC | CSQPYRAYEQYF
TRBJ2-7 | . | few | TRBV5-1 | TGCGCCAGCAGCCTTTCAGGGGCCAACTCCTACGAGCAGTACTTC | CASSLSGANSYEQYF
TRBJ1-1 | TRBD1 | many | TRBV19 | TGTGCCAGTAGGGGACAGGGGAACACTGAAGCTTTCTTT | CASRGQGNTEAFF
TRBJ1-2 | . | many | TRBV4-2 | TGTGCCAGCAGCCATCTCCGAGGGGGGGCGTCCTCTAACTATGGCTACACCTTC | CASSHLRGGASSNYGYTF
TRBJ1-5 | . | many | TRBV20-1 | TGCAGTGCATGGGTGTACGGGAGCAATCAGCCCCAGCATTTT | CSAWVYGSNQPQHF
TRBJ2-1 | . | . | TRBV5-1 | TGCGCCAGCAGTTTCAATCGGGGGAATGAGCAGTTCTTC | CASSFNRGNEQFF
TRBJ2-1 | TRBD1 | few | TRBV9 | TGTGCCAGCAGCTCGGGGACAGACCACAAGTTCTTC | CASSSGTDHKFF
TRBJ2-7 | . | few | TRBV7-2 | TGTGCCAGCAGCTCTCAGGGCAGCTCCTACGAGCAGTACTTC | CASSSQGSSYEQYF
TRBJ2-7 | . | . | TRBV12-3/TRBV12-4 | TGTGCCAGCAGTTTAACAAACTACGAGCAGTACTTC | CASSLTNYEQYF
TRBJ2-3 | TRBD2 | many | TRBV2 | TGTGCCAGCAAGTTACAGACTAGCGGCACAGATACGCAGTATTTT | CASKLQTSGTDTQYF
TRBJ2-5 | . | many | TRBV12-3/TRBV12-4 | TGTGCCAGCAGTTTAGGACCTATGGGGGAGACCCAGTACTTC | CASSLGPMGETQYF
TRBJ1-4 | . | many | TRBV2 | TGTGCCAGCAGGTTCCAGGATCGGGAAAAACTGTTTTTT | CASRFQDREKLFF
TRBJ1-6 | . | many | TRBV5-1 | TGCGCCAGCAGCTTGGTTGCGACAGTGAATTCACCCCTCCACTTT | CASSLVATVNSPLHF
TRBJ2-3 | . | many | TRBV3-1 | TGTGCCAGCAGCCAAGAGGCGGGGATTGAGTATTTT | CASSQEAGIEYF
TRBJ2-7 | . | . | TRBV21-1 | TGTGCCGGTAGGGGGGAAACTTACGAGCAGTACTTC | CAGRGETYEQYF
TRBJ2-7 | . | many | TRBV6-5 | TGTGCCAGCAGTAACTACCAAGACTCCTACGAGCAGTACTTC | CASSNYQDSYEQYF
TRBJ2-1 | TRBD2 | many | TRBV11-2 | TGTGCCAGCAGCATGACCGGGGGGTTGGATGAGCAGTTCTTC | CASSMTGGLDEQFF
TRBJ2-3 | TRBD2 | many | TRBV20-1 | TGCAGTGCCTCTGAGAGCGGGGGGGCCGCAGATACGCAGTATTTT | CSASESGGAADTQYF
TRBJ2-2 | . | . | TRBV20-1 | TGCAGTGCCTCCAACCCGGGCACCGGGGAGCTGTTTTTT | CSASNPGTGELFF